Listed below are T cell receptor beta chains from one sample, sequenced in a study of T-cell memory formation after mild COVID-19. Via MiXCR, TCRdb re-called the 5' RACE reads, giving one row per CDR3 protein. The sample carries approximately 100,000 distinct CDR3 sequences, approximately 13% recorded once. The sequenced material came from PBMCs or a T cell subset sorted from them (not recorded which). The receptor source for this set is an adult woman who had mild COVID-19 (a few samples of this study predate the infection). Cell type and time point are not known. The CDR3 runs from the conserved cysteine through the conserved F or W. D genes are given only for firm matches. Clone sizes are given selectively: once, few, many, or a class where the clone is expanded.

J	V	size	D	CDR3	DNA
TRBJ2-3	TRBV11-2	few	.	CASSLGWPGSTDTQYF	TGTGCCAGCAGCTTAGGGTGGCCGGGGAGCACAGATACGCAGTATTTT
TRBJ2-1	TRBV4-1	.	TRBD1	CASSQWTGTYNEQFF	TGCGCCAGCAGCCAATGGACAGGGACCTACAATGAGCAGTTCTTC
TRBJ2-1	TRBV12-2	few	.	CASRSLPTSIDYNEQFF	TGTGCAAGTCGCTCCCTCCCCACTAGCATAGATTACAATGAGCAGTTCTTC
TRBJ2-2	TRBV11-2	.	TRBD2	CASSLTLGLAGTNTGELFF	TGTGCCAGCAGCTTAACACTCGGACTAGCGGGGACCAACACCGGGGAGCTGTTTTTT
TRBJ2-5	TRBV4-1	few	TRBD2	CASSPLFAGGETQYF	TGCGCCAGCAGCCCCCTTTTTGCGGGGGGGGAGACCCAGTACTTC
TRBJ1-1	TRBV4-1	.	.	CASSQDRVGTEAFF	TGCGCCAGCAGCCAAGACAGGGTAGGTACTGAAGCTTTCTTT
TRBJ2-7	TRBV7-6	few	.	CASSLGWGGESSYEQYF	TGTGCCAGCAGCTTAGGCTGGGGCGGCGAGAGCTCCTACGAGCAGTACTTC
TRBJ1-1	TRBV11-2	.	.	CASSLDPTTQVQNTEAFF	TGTGCCAGCAGCTTAGATCCTACTACACAGGTCCAGAACACTGAAGCTTTCTTT
TRBJ2-3	TRBV20-1	.	TRBD2	CSARELAGVITDTQYF	TGCAGTGCCCGTGAACTAGCGGGGGTAATTACAGATACGCAGTATTTT
TRBJ2-6	TRBV12-3/TRBV12-4	many	.	CASSFPGSGANVLTF	TGTGCCAGCAGTTTCCCGGGCTCTGGGGCCAACGTCCTGACTTTC
TRBJ2-1	TRBV18	few	.	CASSHGNEQFF	TGTGCCAGCTCTCATGGGAATGAGCAGTTCTTC
TRBJ2-2	TRBV20-1	few	.	CSARGPNTGELFF	TGCAGTGCTAGGGGGCCGAACACCGGGGAGCTGTTTTTT
TRBJ2-1	TRBV7-8	.	.	CASSPGSRGGARYNEQFF	TGTGCCAGCAGCCCCGGGTCGCGAGGGGGGGCACGCTACAATGAGCAGTTCTTC
TRBJ2-1	TRBV7-9	many	.	CASSLALGRGYNEQFF	TGTGCCAGCAGCTTAGCGCTCGGGAGAGGATACAATGAGCAGTTCTTC
TRBJ2-2	TRBV4-1	.	.	CASSGAGQAVGELFF	TGCGCCAGCAGTGGCGCGGGGCAGGCTGTCGGGGAGCTGTTTTTT
TRBJ2-5	TRBV12-3/TRBV12-4	few	TRBD2	CASRISGVVETQYF	TGTGCCAGCAGGATCAGCGGGGTAGTAGAGACCCAGTACTTC
TRBJ2-1	TRBV24-1	.	TRBD2	CATSDLPSGRFNEQFF	TGTGCCACCAGTGATTTGCCTAGCGGGAGGTTTAATGAGCAGTTCTTC
TRBJ2-3	TRBV5-1	.	.	CASSYFGGRLFTDTQYF	TGCGCCAGCAGCTACTTCGGGGGCAGACTTTTCACAGATACGCAGTATTTT
TRBJ2-5	TRBV19	.	TRBD2	CASSGGAQETQYF	TGTGCCAGTAGCGGGGGGGCCCAAGAGACCCAGTACTTC
TRBJ1-6	TRBV20-1	few	TRBD1	CSAPRGQRNSPLHF	TGCAGTGCCCCCCGGGGACAGCGTAATTCACCCCTCCACTTT
TRBJ2-3	TRBV9	.	TRBD2	CASSSNFLAGGTDTQYF	TGTGCCAGCAGCTCCAATTTTCTAGCGGGAGGGACGGATACGCAGTATTTT
TRBJ2-5	TRBV7-2	few	TRBD2	CASSLVWAGGPGETQYF	TGTGCCAGCAGCTTAGTCTGGGCGGGAGGGCCAGGAGAGACCCAGTACTTC
TRBJ2-1	TRBV12-3/TRBV12-4	.	TRBD1	CASSQGASSYNEQFF	TGTGCCAGCAGTCAGGGGGCGAGCTCCTACAATGAGCAGTTCTTC
TRBJ2-7	TRBV12-3/TRBV12-4	.	TRBD1	CASSSLPRDRARHEQYF	TGTGCCAGCAGTTCCCTCCCCCGGGACAGGGCTCGTCACGAGCAGTACTTC
TRBJ2-3	TRBV7-2	.	TRBD1	CASSYSGQVTDTQYF	TGTGCCAGCAGCTACTCGGGACAGGTCACAGATACGCAGTATTTT
TRBJ2-3	TRBV7-8	few	TRBD2	CASSLRGRLAGGLTDTQYF	TGTGCCAGCAGCTTAAGGGGAAGGCTTGCGGGGGGCCTCACAGATACGCAGTATTTT
TRBJ2-1	TRBV20-1	few	.	CSANTRWSDEQFF	TGCAGTGCAAATACTAGGTGGAGCGATGAGCAGTTCTTC